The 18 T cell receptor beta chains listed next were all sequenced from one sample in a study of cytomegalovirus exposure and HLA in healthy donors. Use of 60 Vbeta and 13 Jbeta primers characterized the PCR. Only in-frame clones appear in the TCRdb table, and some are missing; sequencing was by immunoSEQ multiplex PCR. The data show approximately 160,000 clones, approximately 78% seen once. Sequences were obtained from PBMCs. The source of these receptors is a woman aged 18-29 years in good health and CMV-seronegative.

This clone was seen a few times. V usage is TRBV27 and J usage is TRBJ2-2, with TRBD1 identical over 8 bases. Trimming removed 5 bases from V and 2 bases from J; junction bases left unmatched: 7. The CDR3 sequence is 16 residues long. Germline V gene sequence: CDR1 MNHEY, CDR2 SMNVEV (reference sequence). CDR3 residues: CASSPRTGFNTGELFF. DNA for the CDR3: TGTGCCAGCAGTCCTAGGACAGGGTTTAACACCGGGGAGCTGTTTTTT.

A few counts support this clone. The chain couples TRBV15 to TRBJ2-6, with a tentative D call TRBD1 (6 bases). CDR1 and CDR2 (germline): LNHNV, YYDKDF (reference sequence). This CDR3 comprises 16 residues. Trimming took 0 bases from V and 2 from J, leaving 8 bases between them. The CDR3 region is CATSREHRAGANVLTF. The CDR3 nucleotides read TGTGCCACCAGCAGAGAACACAGGGCTGGGGCCAACGTCCTGACTTTC.

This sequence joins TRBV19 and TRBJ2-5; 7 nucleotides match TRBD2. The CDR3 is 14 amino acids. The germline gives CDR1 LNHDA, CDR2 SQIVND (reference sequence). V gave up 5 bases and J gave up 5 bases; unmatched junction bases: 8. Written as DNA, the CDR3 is TGTGCCAGTAGTCGACTAGCAGCAGAGGAGACCCAGTACTTC. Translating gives CASSRLAAEETQYF.

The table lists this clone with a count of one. CDR3 in DNA: TGTGCCAGCAGTCGGGACTCGTTTGGGAGGACCCAGTACTTC. Amino acid sequence: CASSRDSFGRTQYF. This chain links TRBV28 with TRBJ2-5; D possibly corresponds to TRBD2 (6 bases). This CDR3 spans 14 amino acids. V lost 5 bases, J lost 7 bases, and 17 bases lay in between. In germline, CDR1 is MDHEN, CDR2 SYDVKM.

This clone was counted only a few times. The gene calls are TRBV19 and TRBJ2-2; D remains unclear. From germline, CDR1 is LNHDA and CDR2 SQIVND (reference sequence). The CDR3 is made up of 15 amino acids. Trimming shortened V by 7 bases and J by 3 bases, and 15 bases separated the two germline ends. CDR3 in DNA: TGTGCCAGTACCAAGAGTGACACTTACACCGGGGAGCTGTTTTTT. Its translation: CASTKSDTYTGELFF.

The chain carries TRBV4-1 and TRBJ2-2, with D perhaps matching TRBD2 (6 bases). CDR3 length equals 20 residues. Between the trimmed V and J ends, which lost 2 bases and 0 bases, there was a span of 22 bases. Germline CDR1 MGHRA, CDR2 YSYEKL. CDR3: CASSQIKYSGLSANTGELFF. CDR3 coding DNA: TGCGCCAGCAGCCAAATTAAATATAGTGGACTATCAGCGAACACCGGGGAGCTGTTTTTT.

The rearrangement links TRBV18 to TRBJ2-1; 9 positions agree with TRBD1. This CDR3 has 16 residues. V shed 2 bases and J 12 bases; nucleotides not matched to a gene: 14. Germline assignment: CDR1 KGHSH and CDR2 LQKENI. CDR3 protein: CASSPWTGDSNARQFF. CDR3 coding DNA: TGTGCCAGCTCACCATGGACAGGGGATTCCAATGCGAGGCAGTTCTTC. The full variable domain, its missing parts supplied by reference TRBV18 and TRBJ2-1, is NAGVMQNPRHLVRRRGQEARLRCSPMKGHSHVYWYRQLPEEGLKFMVYLQKENIIDESGMPKERFSAEFPKEGPSILRIQQVVRGDSAAYFCASSPWTGDSNARQFFGPGTRLTVL.

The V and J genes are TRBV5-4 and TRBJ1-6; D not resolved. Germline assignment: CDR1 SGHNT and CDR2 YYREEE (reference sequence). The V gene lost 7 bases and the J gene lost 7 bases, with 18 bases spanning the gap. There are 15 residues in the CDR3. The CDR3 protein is CASHSYGVKNSPLHF. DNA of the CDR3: TGTGCCAGCCATTCCTACGGGGTTAAAAATTCACCCCTCCACTTT.

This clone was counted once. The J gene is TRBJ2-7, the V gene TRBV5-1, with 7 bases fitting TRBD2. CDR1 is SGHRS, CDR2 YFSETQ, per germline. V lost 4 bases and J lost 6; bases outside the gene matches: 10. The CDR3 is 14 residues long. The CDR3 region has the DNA TGCGCCAGCAGCCCCGGGGGGACTGGAGGCGAGCAGTACTTC. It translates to CASSPGGTGGEQYF.

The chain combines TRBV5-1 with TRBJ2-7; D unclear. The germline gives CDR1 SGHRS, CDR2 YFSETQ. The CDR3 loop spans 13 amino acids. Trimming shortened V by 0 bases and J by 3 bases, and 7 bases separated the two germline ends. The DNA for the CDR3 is TGCGCCAGCAGCTTGGTGGGCTACTACGAGCAGTACTTC. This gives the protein CASSLVGYYEQYF.

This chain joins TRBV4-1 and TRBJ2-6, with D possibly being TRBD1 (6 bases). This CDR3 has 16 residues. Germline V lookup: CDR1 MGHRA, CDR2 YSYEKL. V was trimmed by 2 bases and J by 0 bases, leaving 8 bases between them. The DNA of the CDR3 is TGCGCCAGCAGCCAAAGACAGGTCTCTGGGGCCAACGTCCTGACTTTC. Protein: CASSQRQVSGANVLTF.

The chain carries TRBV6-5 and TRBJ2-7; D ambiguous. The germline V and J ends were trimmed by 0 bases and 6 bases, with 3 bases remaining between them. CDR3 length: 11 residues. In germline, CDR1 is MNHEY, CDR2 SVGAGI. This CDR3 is CASSYSGEQYF. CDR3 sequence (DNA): TGTGCCAGCAGTTACTCCGGCGAGCAGTACTTC.

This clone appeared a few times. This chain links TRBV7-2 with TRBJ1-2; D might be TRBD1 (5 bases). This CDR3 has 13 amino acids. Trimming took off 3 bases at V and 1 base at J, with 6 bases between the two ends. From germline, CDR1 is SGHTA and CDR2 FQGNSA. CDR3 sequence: CASSFDSNYGYTF. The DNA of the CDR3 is TGTGCCAGCAGCTTCGACAGTAACTATGGCTACACCTTC.

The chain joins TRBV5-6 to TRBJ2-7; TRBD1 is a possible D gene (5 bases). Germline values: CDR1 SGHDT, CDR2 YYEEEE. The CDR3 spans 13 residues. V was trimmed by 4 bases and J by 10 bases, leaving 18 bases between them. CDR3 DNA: TGTGCCAGCAGCATAAACCAGGGATACGTCCAGTACTTC. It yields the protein CASSINQGYVQYF.

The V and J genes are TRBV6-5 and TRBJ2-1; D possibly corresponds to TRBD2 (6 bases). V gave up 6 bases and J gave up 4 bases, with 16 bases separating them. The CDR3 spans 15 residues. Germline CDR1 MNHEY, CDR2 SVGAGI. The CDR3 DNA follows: TGTGCCAGCAGCCCAGGGACTTCATATTACAATGAGCAGTTCTTC. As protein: CASSPGTSYYNEQFF.

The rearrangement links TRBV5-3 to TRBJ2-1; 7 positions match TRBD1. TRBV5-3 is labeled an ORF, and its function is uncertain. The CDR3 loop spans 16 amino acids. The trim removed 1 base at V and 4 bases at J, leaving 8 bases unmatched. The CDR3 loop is CARSLTGQGEYNEQFF. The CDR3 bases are TGTGCCAGAAGCTTGACTGGCCAGGGGGAATACAATGAGCAGTTCTTC.

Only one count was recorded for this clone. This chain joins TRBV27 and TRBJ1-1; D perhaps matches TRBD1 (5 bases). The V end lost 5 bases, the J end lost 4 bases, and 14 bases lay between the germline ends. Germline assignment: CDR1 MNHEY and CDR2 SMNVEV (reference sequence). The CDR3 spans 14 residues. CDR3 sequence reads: CASSPRYGGTEAFF. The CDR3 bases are TGTGCCAGCAGTCCCCGGTACGGGGGCACTGAAGCTTTCTTT.

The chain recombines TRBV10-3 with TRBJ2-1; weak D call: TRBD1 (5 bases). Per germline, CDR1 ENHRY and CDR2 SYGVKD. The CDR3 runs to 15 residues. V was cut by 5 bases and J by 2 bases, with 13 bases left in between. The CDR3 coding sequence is TGTGCCATCAGTCGAGCAGACAGCCCCTACAATGAGCAGTTCTTC. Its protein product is CAISRADSPYNEQFF.